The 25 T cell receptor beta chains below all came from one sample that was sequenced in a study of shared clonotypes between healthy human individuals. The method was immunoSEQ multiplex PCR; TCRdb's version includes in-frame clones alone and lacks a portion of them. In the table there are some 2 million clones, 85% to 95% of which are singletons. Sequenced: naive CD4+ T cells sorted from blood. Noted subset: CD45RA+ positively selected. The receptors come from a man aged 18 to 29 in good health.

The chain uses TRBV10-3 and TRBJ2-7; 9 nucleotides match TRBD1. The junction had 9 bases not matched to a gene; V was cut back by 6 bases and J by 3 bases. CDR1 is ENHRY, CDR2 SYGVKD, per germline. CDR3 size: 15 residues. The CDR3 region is CAIRPTPGQGYEQYF. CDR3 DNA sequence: TGTGCCATCAGACCCACACCGGGACAGGGCTACGAGCAGTACTTC.

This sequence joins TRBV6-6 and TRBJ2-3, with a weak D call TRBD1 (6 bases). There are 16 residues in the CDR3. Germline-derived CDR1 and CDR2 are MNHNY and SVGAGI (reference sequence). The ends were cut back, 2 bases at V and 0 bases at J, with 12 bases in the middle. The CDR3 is CASSYRQAPSTDTQYF. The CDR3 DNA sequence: TGTGCCAGCAGTTACAGACAGGCGCCTAGCACAGATACGCAGTATTTT.

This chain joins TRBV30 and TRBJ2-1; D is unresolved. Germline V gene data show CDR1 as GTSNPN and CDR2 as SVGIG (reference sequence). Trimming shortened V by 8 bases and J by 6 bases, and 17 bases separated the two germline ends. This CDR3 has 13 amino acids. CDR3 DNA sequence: TGTGCCGGTAGTCGGGTCCTACTCAATGAGCAGTTCTTC. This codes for CAGSRVLLNEQFF.

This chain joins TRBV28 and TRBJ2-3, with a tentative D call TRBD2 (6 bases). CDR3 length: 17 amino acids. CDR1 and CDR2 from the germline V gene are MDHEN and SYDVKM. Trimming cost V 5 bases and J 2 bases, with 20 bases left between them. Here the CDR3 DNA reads TGTGCCAGCAGTCTCCCTTGGGGGGAGAGGGTCACAGATACGCAGTATTTT. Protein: CASSLPWGERVTDTQYF.

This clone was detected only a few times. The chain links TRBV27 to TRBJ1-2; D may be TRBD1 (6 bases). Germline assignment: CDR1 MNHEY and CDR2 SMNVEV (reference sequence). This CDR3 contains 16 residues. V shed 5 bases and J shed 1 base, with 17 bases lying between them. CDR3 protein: CASSPLHLDSNYGYTF. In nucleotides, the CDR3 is TGTGCCAGCAGTCCACTCCACCTGGACAGTAACTATGGCTACACCTTC.

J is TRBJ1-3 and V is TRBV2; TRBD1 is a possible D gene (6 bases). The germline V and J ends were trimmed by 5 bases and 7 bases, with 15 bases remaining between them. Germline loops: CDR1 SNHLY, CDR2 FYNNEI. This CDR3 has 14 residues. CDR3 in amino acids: CASSSDSTINTIYF. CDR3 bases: TGTGCCAGCAGTTCGGACAGCACCATCAACACCATATATTTT.

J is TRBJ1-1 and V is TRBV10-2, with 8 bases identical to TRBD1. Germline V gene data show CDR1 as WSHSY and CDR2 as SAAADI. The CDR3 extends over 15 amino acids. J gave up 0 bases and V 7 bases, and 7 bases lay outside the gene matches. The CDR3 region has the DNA TGCGCCAGCATGGACAGGGAAGGGATGAACACTGAAGCTTTCTTT. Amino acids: CASMDREGMNTEAFF.

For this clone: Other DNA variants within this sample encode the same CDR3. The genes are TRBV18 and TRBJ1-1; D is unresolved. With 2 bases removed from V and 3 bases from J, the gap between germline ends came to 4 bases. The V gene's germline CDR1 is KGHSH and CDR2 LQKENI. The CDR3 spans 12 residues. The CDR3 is CASSPSYTEAFF. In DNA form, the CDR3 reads TGTGCCAGCTCACCATCCTACACTGAAGCTTTCTTT.

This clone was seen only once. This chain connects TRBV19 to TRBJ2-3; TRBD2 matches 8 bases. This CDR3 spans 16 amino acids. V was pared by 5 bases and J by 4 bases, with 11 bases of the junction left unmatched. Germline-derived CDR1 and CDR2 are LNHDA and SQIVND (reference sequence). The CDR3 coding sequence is TGTGCCAGTAGTTCCAGAATAGCGGGGTCCGCAGATACGCAGTATTTT. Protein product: CASSSRIAGSADTQYF.

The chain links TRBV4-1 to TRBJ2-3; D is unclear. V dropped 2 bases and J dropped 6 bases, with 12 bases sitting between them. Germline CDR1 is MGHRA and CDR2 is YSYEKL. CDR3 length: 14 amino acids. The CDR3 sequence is CASSQIGVRDTQYF. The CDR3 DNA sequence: TGCGCCAGCAGCCAAATAGGCGTGAGGGATACGCAGTATTTT.

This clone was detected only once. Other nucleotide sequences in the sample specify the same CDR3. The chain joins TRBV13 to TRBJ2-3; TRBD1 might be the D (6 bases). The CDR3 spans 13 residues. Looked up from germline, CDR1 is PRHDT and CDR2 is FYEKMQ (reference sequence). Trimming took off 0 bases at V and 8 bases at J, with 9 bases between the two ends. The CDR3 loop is CASSLGQGGTQYF. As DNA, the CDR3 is TGTGCCAGCAGCTTAGGCCAAGGGGGTACGCAGTATTTT.

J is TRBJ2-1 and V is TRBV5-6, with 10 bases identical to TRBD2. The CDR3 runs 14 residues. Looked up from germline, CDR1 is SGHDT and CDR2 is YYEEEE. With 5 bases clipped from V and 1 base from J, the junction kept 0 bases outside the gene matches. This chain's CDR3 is CASRLAGSYNEQFF. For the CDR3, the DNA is TGTGCCAGCAGACTAGCGGGGTCCTACAATGAGCAGTTCTTC.

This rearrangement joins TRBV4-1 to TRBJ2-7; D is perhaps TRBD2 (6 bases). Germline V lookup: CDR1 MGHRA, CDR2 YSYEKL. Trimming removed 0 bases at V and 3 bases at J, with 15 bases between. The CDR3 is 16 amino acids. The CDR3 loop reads CASSQEVTGRLYEQYF. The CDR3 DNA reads TGCGCCAGCAGCCAAGAAGTGACCGGGAGACTCTACGAGCAGTACTTC.

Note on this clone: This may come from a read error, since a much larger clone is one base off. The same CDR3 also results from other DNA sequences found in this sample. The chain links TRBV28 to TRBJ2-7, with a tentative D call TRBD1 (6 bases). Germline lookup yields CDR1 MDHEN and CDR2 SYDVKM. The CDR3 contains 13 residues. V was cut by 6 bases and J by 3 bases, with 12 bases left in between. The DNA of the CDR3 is TGTGCCAGCAGCCTAGGACAGAGCTACGAGCAGTACTTC. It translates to CASSLGQSYEQYF. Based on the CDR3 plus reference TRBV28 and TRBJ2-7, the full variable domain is DVKVTQSSRYLVKRTGEKVFLECVQDMDHENMFWYRQDPGLGLRLIYFSYDVKMKEKGDIPEGYSVSREKKERFSLILESASTNQTSMYLCASSLGQSYEQYFGPGTRLTVT.

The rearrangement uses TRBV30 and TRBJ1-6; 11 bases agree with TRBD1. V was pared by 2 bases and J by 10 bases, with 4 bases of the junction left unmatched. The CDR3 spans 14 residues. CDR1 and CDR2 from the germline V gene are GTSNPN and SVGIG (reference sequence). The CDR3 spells CAWSTGTGGSPLHF. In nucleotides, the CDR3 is TGTGCCTGGAGTACCGGGACAGGGGGGTCACCCCTCCACTTT.

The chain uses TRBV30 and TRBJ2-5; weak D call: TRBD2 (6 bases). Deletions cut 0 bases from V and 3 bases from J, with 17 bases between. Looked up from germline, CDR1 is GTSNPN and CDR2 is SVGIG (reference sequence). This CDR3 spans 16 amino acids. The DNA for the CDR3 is TGTGCCTGGAGTGTACCCCCCAATAGCGGTAAAGAGACCCAGTACTTC. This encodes CAWSVPPNSGKETQYF.

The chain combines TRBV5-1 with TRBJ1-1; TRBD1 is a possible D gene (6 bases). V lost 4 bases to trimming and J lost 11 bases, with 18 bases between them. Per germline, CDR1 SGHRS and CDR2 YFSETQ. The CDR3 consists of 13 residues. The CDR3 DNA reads TGCGCCAGCAGCCCTACTCCAGGACAGTCGGCTTTCTTT. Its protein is CASSPTPGQSAFF.

The CDR3 DNA reads TGTGCCAGCAGCTCCCCCGCCGAGCAGTACTTC. This sequence encodes CASSSPAEQYF. The V call is TRBV11-2, the J call TRBJ2-7; no firm D call. This CDR3 is built from 11 residues. Trimming removed 4 bases at V and 6 bases at J, with 7 bases between. Germline lookup yields CDR1 SGHAT and CDR2 FQNNGV.

The CDR3, as DNA: TGTGCCAGCAGCCCTAGCGGGAGAACAGATACGCAGTATTTT. Translating it yields CASSPSGRTDTQYF. The V gene is TRBV2, the J gene TRBJ2-3, with TRBD2 matching over 10 bases. This CDR3 has 14 residues. The V gene end was trimmed by 6 bases and the J gene end by 3 bases; junction bases not matched to a gene: 3. Germline-derived CDR1 and CDR2 are SNHLY and FYNNEI.

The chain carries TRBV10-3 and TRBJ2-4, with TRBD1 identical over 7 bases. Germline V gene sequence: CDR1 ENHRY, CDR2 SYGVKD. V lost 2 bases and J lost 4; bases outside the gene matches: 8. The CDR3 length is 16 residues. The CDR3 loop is CAISELPGTAKNIQYF. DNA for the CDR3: TGTGCCATCAGTGAGCTCCCCGGGACAGCGAAAAACATTCAGTACTTC.

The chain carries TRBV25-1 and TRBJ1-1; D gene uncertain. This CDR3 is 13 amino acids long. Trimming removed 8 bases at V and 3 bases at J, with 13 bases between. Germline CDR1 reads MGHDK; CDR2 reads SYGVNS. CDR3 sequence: CASGPLGDTEAFF. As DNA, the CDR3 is TGTGCCAGCGGACCACTTGGGGACACTGAAGCTTTCTTT. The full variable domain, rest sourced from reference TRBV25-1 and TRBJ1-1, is EADIYQTPRYLVIGTGKKITLECSQTMGHDKMYWYQQDPGMELHLIHYSYGVNSTEKGDLSSESTVSRIRTEHFPLTLESARPSHTSQYLCASGPLGDTEAFFGQGTRLTVV.

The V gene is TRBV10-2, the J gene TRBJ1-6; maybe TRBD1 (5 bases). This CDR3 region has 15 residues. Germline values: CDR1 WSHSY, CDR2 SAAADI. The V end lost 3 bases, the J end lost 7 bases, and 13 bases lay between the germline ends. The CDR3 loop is CASSDPGVGNSPLHF. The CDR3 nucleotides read TGCGCCAGCAGTGACCCGGGGGTAGGGAATTCACCCCTCCACTTT.

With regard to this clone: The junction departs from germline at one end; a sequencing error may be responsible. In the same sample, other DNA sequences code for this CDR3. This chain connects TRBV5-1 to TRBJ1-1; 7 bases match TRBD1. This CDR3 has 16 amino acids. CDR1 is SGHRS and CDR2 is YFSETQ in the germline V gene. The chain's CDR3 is CASSLQSGTVNTEAFF. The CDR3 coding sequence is TGCGCCAGCAGCCTCCAATCCGGGACAGTCAACACTGAGGCTTTCTTT.

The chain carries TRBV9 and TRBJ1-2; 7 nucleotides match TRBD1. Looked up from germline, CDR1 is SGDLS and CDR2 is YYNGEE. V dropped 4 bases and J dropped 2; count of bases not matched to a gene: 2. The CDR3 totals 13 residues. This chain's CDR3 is CASSKTGNYGYTF. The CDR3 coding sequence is TGTGCCAGCAGCAAGACAGGGAACTATGGCTACACCTTC.

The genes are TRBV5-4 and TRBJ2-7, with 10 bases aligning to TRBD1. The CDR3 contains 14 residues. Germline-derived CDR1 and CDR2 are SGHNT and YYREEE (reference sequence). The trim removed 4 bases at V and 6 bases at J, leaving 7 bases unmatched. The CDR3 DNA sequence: TGTGCCAGCAGCGTAGCCGGGACAGGGGTCGAGCAGTACTTC. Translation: CASSVAGTGVEQYF.